The 16 T cell receptor beta chains below all came from one sample that was sequenced in a study of blood T cells in healthy people across ages. The second PCR ran about 6 to 12 cycles with a sample-barcoded 5' primer and J-beta primers. A single record per CDR3 protein comes from TCRdb applying MiXCR to the 5' RACE reads. The table shows hundreds of thousands of distinct CDR3 sequences, with around a quarter occurring only once. These same data were also listed under a study on T cells of mothers and their children.

The sequencing sample was made of blood. The receptors were sampled from a boy younger than 10 in good health.

The DNA for the CDR3 is TGCGCCAGCAGCTTGGCCGGGAGTGGGACAGGGCAAGATACGCAGTATTTT. It encodes CASSLAGSGTGQDTQYF. This chain joins TRBV5-1 and TRBJ2-3, with 9 bases lining up with TRBD1. This CDR3 region has 17 residues. Looked up from germline, CDR1 is SGHRS and CDR2 is YFSETQ. Germline trimming cut 0 bases from V and 5 bases from J; bases unmatched to any gene: 10.

The chain couples TRBV6-6 to TRBJ1-2; D is perhaps TRBD1 (5 bases). The V gene's germline CDR1 is MNHNY and CDR2 SVGAGI (reference sequence). The V and J ends lost 6 bases and 5 bases respectively, with 10 bases between them. CDR3 length: 12 amino acids. The CDR3 loop is CASSGAGYGYTF. The DNA for the CDR3 is TGTGCCAGCAGCGGGGCGGGTTATGGCTACACCTTC.

V usage is TRBV20-1 and J usage is TRBJ2-5, with a weak D call TRBD1 (6 bases). Germline V gene lookup returns CDR1 DFQATT and CDR2 SNEGSKA (reference sequence). V was clipped by 0 bases and J by 5 bases, with 16 bases between them. The CDR3 extends over 15 amino acids. DNA for the CDR3: TGCAGTGCTAGAGATGTGCCACAGGGTTCCGAGACCCAGTACTTC. It is translated as CSARDVPQGSETQYF.

V gene TRBV21-1 combines with J gene TRBJ2-2; the DNA was not used to check the table's D call, TRBD1. TRBV21-1 is shown as a pseudogene. The CDR3 has 16 amino acids. CDR3 sequence: CASSKVGTGPTGELFF. CDR3 bases: TGTGCCAGCAGCAAAGTCGGGACAGGGCCCACCGGGGAGCTGTTTTTT.

This clonotype was observed a few times. In nucleotides, the CDR3 is TGCAGTGCTAGAGATCGGTCTGGTGGGGAAGCCAAAAACATTCAGTACTTC. This encodes CSARDRSGGEAKNIQYF. The gene calls are TRBV20-1 and TRBJ2-4, with D uncertain. Trimming stripped 0 bases from V and 0 bases from J, with 15 bases between. Looked up from germline, CDR1 is DFQATT and CDR2 is SNEGSKA (reference sequence). There are 17 residues in the CDR3.

This clonotype was observed a few times. V is TRBV5-1 and J is TRBJ2-5; 7 bases line up with TRBD2. Germline V gene sequence: CDR1 SGHRS, CDR2 YFSETQ. Trimming took 2 bases from V and 5 from J; bases not matched to a gene: 6. The CDR3 contains 14 residues. CDR3 nucleotides: TGCGCCAGCAGCTTTAGGGAGGGCAAGGAGACCCAGTACTTC. It encodes CASSFREGKETQYF.

V and J are TRBV5-1 and TRBJ2-7; D call uncertain. Germline CDR1 SGHRS, CDR2 YFSETQ. V lost 6 bases and J lost 5, with 15 bases in between. CDR3 length: 13 amino acids. The CDR3 DNA reads TGCGCCAGCAACCCAGCAATGGGGAACGAGCAGTACTTC. Protein sequence: CASNPAMGNEQYF.

The chain combines TRBV6-2 or TRBV6-3 with TRBJ1-1; 7 bases line up with TRBD1. Germline lookup yields CDR1 MNHEY and CDR2 SVGEGT. The CDR3 totals 17 residues. V trimming: 6 bases; J trimming: 0 bases; junction bases outside the gene matches: 13. CDR3 protein: CASRRPPGGPVNTEAFF. CDR3 coding DNA: TGTGCCAGCAGACGCCCCCCAGGGGGTCCTGTGAACACTGAAGCTTTCTTT.

This sequence joins TRBV29-1 and TRBJ2-5; D may be TRBD1 (5 bases). Trimming pared 6 bases from V and 0 bases from J, leaving 11 bases between. The CDR3 is made up of 13 amino acids. Germline V lookup: CDR1 SQVTM, CDR2 ANQGSEA. The CDR3 spells CSVKGQYQETQYF. The CDR3 DNA reads TGCAGCGTCAAGGGGCAGTACCAAGAGACCCAGTACTTC.

This clonotype was picked up one time. This chain uses TRBV20-1 with TRBJ2-7; 9 bases are shared with TRBD2. This CDR3 region has 14 residues. Per germline, CDR1 DFQATT and CDR2 SNEGSKA (reference sequence). Germline trimming cut 1 base from V and 5 bases from J; bases unmatched to any gene: 6. Here the CDR3 reads CSARAGGGAHEQYF. The CDR3 DNA reads as TGCAGTGCTAGAGCGGGCGGGGGGGCCCACGAGCAGTACTTC.

J is TRBJ2-3 and V is TRBV7-2, with D possibly matching TRBD2 (6 bases). The CDR3 length is 14 residues. The V end lost 8 bases, the J end lost 4 bases, and 16 bases lay between the germline ends. Germline CDR1 and CDR2: SGHTA and FQGNSA. DNA of the CDR3: TGTGCCAGCGCGCCCCCATGGGGGGCAGATACGCAGTATTTT. Encoded protein: CASAPPWGADTQYF.

About this clonotype itself: The junction departs from the called germline gene at one end, perhaps through a read error. The chain links TRBV18 to TRBJ2-5; weak D call: TRBD2 (6 bases). Germline lookup yields CDR1 KGHSH and CDR2 LQKENI. The CDR3 covers 15 residues. The CDR3 sequence: CASSPGGYRQGTQYF. Here the CDR3 DNA reads TGTGCCAGCTCACCAGGGGGGTACAGACAAGGGACCCAGTACTTC.

This clonotype was observed a few times. The chain couples TRBV7-9 to TRBJ2-5; D call uncertain. With the DNA end fitting TRBJ2-7 better, the J assignment may be wrong. CDR3 length: 16 residues. The germline CDR1 and CDR2 sequences are SEHNR and FQNEAQ (reference sequence). The CDR3 reads CASSGTPLAYFYEQYF. CDR3 nucleotide sequence: TGTGCCAGCAGCGGCACCCCACTGGCGTACTTCTACGAGCAGTACTTC.

The sample holds one count of this clonotype. This chain's CDR3 is CSAKRQGASYEQYF. In nucleotides, the CDR3 is TGCAGTGCCAAACGCCAGGGGGCGTCCTACGAGCAGTACTTC. This chain connects TRBV20-1 to TRBJ2-7; 8 nucleotides agree with TRBD1. V gave up 6 bases and J gave up 1 base; unmatched junction bases: 8. CDR3 size: 14 residues. The germline V gene encodes CDR1 DFQATT and CDR2 SNEGSKA (reference sequence).

This clonotype has a count of ten or more. V gene TRBV5-5 combines with J gene TRBJ2-5; a possible D gene is TRBD2 (5 bases). With 4 bases removed from V and 3 bases from J, the gap between germline ends came to 10 bases. Germline values: CDR1 SGHKS, CDR2 YYEKEE (reference sequence). The CDR3 has 13 residues. This chain's CDR3 is CASSGGDKETQYF. As DNA, the CDR3 is TGTGCCAGCAGCGGAGGAGATAAAGAGACCCAGTACTTC.

The CDR3 nucleotides are TGTGCCAGCAGCCCCGGGACAGGCATTAATGAAAAACTGTTTTTT. Amino acids: CASSPGTGINEKLFF. The J gene is TRBJ1-4, the V gene TRBV7-6, with TRBD1 identical over 8 bases. This CDR3 spans 15 amino acids. Trimming at V came to 5 bases and at J to 4 bases, leaving 6 bases not matched to a gene. Germline CDR1 reads SGHVS; CDR2 reads FNYEAQ.